This is a list of T cell receptor beta chains from one sample in a study of cytomegalovirus exposure and HLA in healthy donors. Profiled with immunoSEQ multiplex PCR; TCRdb holds only in-frame clones, not every one. The repertoire includes 100,000 to 150,000 clones, 8% to 11% of them detected once, and roughly 4.6% sits in the top ten. The specimen sequenced was PBMCs. These receptors originate from a woman in her late teens or twenties in good health and CMV-seropositive. The CDR3 runs from the conserved cysteine through the conserved F or W. The D gene is left open where the match is weak. Clone size, where shown, is once, few, many, or a class for clones that have expanded.

J gene | D gene | clone size | V gene | CDR3 protein | CDR3 DNA
TRBJ1-5 | NA | NA | TRBV6-1 | CASSEDLVGNQPQHF | TGTGCCAGCAGTGAAGATCTAGTGGGCAATCAGCCCCAGCATTTT
TRBJ2-1 | TRBD2 | NA | TRBV5-1 | CASGTAGGPYEQFF | TGCGCCAGCGGAACAGCGGGAGGGCCCTATGAGCAGTTCTTC
TRBJ2-5 | NA | few | TRBV5-1 | CASSLAGGNQETQYF | TGCGCCAGCAGCTTGGCCGGAGGGAACCAAGAGACCCAGTACTTC
TRBJ1-3 | NA | many | TRBV6-6 | CASLTRNSNTIYF | TGTGCCAGCCTGACACGGAACTCAAACACCATATATTTT
TRBJ2-3 | NA | few | TRBV7-9 | CASIGTDTQYF | TGTGCCAGCATCGGGACAGATACGCAGTATTTT
TRBJ2-1 | NA | few | TRBV5-4 | CASSPRYYNEQFF | TGTGCCAGCAGCCCCCGTTACTACAATGAGCAGTTCTTC
TRBJ2-2 | NA | NA | TRBV6-5 | CASSLILGTGELFF | TGTGCCAGCAGTCTAATTCTCGGCACCGGGGAGCTGTTTTTT
TRBJ1-2 | TRBD1 | few | TRBV7-9 | CASREGAGGGYTF | TGTGCCAGCAGAGAGGGGGCCGGAGGTGGCTACACCTTC
TRBJ1-2 | NA | few | TRBV6-5 | CAPLRGGYGYTF | TGTGCCCCCCTCAGGGGTGGCTATGGCTACACCTTC
TRBJ2-3 | NA | few | TRBV5-1 | CASSRGQSTDTQYF | TGCGCCAGCAGTCGCGGACAGAGCACAGATACGCAGTATTTT
TRBJ1-2 | TRBD1 | NA | TRBV6-1 | CAGTGALSEFYTF | TGTGCCGGCACAGGGGCCCTCTCAGAGTTCTACACCTTC
TRBJ2-1 | TRBD2 | few | TRBV5-4 | CASSLGSSGDNEQFF | TGTGCCAGCAGCTTGGGGTCTAGCGGGGACAATGAGCAGTTCTTC
TRBJ2-2 | NA | NA | TRBV2 | CASSDLSQGFTGELFF | TGTGCCAGCAGTGACCTTTCCCAGGGATTCACCGGGGAGCTGTTTTTT
TRBJ1-5 | NA | few | TRBV28 | CASSLYGAPGNQPQHF | TGTGCCAGCAGTTTATATGGGGCGCCAGGCAATCAGCCCCAGCATTTT
TRBJ1-1 | TRBD1 | few | TRBV19 | CASTKFQGDAEAFF | TGTGCCAGTACCAAATTTCAGGGGGATGCTGAAGCTTTCTTT
TRBJ2-7 | NA | NA | TRBV4-1 | CASSRGSDSSYEQYF | TGCGCCAGCAGCCGCGGATCGGACAGCTCCTACGAGCAGTACTTC
TRBJ2-7 | NA | few | TRBV15 | CATRETGSYEQYF | TGTGCCACCAGGGAGACAGGCTCCTACGAGCAGTACTTC
TRBJ2-7 | NA | few | TRBV6-5 | CASTRSGGDEQYF | TGTGCCAGCACCCGCTCCGGGGGTGACGAGCAGTACTTC
TRBJ1-1 | NA | NA | TRBV6-1 | CASSELLTLDNTEAFF | TGTGCCAGCAGTGAATTATTGACACTCGACAACACTGAAGCTTTCTTT
TRBJ2-5 | TRBD2 | NA | TRBV9 | CASSVGAGDQETQYF | TGTGCCAGCAGCGTAGGGGCGGGAGACCAAGAGACCCAGTACTTC
TRBJ2-1 | NA | NA | TRBV29-1 | CSVETSTYTEQFF | TGCAGCGTTGAAACTAGCACCTACACTGAGCAGTTCTTC